This T cell receptor beta chain was captured by sequencing in a study of radiation and T cells in renal cell carcinoma. Germline V gives CDR1 MDHEN, CDR2 SYDVKM. The V gene lost 2 bases and the J gene lost 2 bases, with 12 bases spanning the gap. The CDR3 totals 15 residues. Sample time point: blood 2 weeks post-SBRT. Treatment described: 15 Gy SBRT to primary tumor, nephrectomy 4 weeks later. Study-wide points: Without pretreatment biopsies, baseline tumor clonotype presence was undetermined.

Repertoires were generated with immunoSEQ multiplex PCR, while TCRdb's copy carries only in-frame clones and drops some. The sample shows roughly 120,000 clones, roughly 77% of them seen only once. Comment on this clone: What it binds is not known.

This material consisted of blood, taken from a patient whose treatment included radiotherapy and nephrectomy. This receptor was obtained from a woman in her sixties or seventies with renal cell carcinoma. This chain connects TRBV28 to TRBJ2-5, with D hard to call. The CDR3 protein is CASSLHPEEQETQYF. In DNA, the CDR3 is TGTGCCAGCAGTTTACATCCAGAAGAACAAGAGACCCAGTACTTC.